A single sample gave rise to the 27 T cell receptor beta chains below, sequenced in a study of graft-versus-host responses after intestinal transplantation. For these TCRs, the target antigens are not known. Clones were read by immunoSEQ multiplex PCR, and TCRdb kept only the in-frame ones, dropping some. This table has approximately 86,000 clones, 91% appearing once. Sequenced material: unstimulated CD4+ T cells sorted from spleen or lymph node cells, taken before intestinal transplant. The receptors were gathered from a human donor who received an intestinal transplant.

The chain joins TRBV10-2 to TRBJ2-7; D is possibly TRBD1 (6 bases). The V and J ends lost 6 bases and 2 bases respectively, with 11 bases between them. The CDR3 is made up of 13 amino acids. Germline V gives CDR1 WSHSY, CDR2 SAAADI. CDR3 DNA: TGCGCCAGCAGAGGGGGACGGACCTACGAGCAGTACTTC. Its protein is CASRGGRTYEQYF.

This clone was seen just once. The CDR3 sequence is CASSSSTGSGNTIYF. CDR3 in DNA: TGTGCCAGCAGCTCGTCTACGGGCTCTGGAAACACCATATATTTT. The chain combines TRBV7-9 with TRBJ1-3; no firm D call. The length of the CDR3 is 15 residues. Between the trimmed V and J ends, which lost 4 bases and 0 bases, there was a span of 10 bases. CDR1 and CDR2 from the germline V gene are SEHNR and FQNEAQ (reference sequence).

CDR3 coding DNA: TGTGCCAGCAGCTTAGACAGTGGGGGCCCCTACGAGCAGTACTTC. This gives the protein CASSLDSGGPYEQYF. This rearrangement joins TRBV7-8 to TRBJ2-7; TRBD1 might be the D (6 bases). Trimming left V 1 base short and J 2 bases short, with 12 bases between. The CDR3 runs 15 residues. In germline, CDR1 is SGHVS, CDR2 FQNEAQ.

This chain links TRBV6-6 with TRBJ2-7, with 8 nucleotides matching TRBD2. The CDR3 contains 16 residues. After removal of 6 bases from V and 1 base from J, the junction contained 11 bases not matched to a gene. The V gene's germline CDR1 is MNHNY and CDR2 SVGAGI (reference sequence). The CDR3 loop is CASSPQGLVNSYEQYF. Written as DNA, the CDR3 is TGTGCCAGCAGCCCCCAGGGACTAGTGAATTCCTACGAGCAGTACTTC.

This rearrangement joins TRBV10-3 to TRBJ2-7; TRBD1 might be the D (5 bases). The length of the CDR3 is 12 residues. Germline V gives CDR1 ENHRY, CDR2 SYGVKD. Trimming left V 6 bases short and J 3 bases short, with 9 bases between. The CDR3 is CAISRTSYEQYF. As DNA, the CDR3 is TGTGCCATCAGCAGGACAAGCTACGAGCAGTACTTC.

V is TRBV11-2 and J is TRBJ1-2, with TRBD1 as a possible D gene (5 bases). Trimming removed 1 base at V and 4 bases at J, with 13 bases between. Per the germline V gene, CDR1 is SGHAT and CDR2 is FQNNGV. CDR3 length: 15 residues. DNA of the CDR3: TGTGCCAGCAGCTTAGGGGCAGGGACTCCCTATGGCTACACCTTC. It is translated as CASSLGAGTPYGYTF.

The rearrangement uses TRBV6-5 and TRBJ2-7; D possibly corresponds to TRBD2 (6 bases). Per germline, CDR1 MNHEY and CDR2 SVGAGI. Trimming stripped 4 bases from V and 2 bases from J, with 12 bases between. CDR3 length: 14 residues. CDR3 in amino acids: CASSLQEGTYEQYF. DNA for the CDR3: TGTGCCAGCAGTTTACAGGAGGGAACCTACGAGCAGTACTTC.

The V and J genes are TRBV7-9 and TRBJ2-2; possibly TRBD1 for D (5 bases). There are 16 residues in the CDR3. Germline CDR1 is SEHNR and CDR2 is FQNEAQ (reference sequence). Between the trimmed V and J ends, which lost 7 bases and 1 base, there was a span of 16 bases. CDR3 region: CASKRGIDLNTGELFF. The CDR3 DNA reads as TGTGCCAGCAAAAGGGGCATTGATCTGAACACCGGGGAGCTGTTTTTT.

This clone has just a few counts. The rearrangement links TRBV5-1 to TRBJ1-6, with TRBD1 matching over 7 bases. With 4 bases clipped from V and 5 bases from J, the junction kept 9 bases outside the gene matches. This CDR3 region has 16 residues. Germline CDR1 and CDR2: SGHRS and YFSETQ. CDR3: CASSLFGGQNNSPLHF. CDR3 in DNA: TGCGCCAGCAGCCTATTTGGGGGACAGAATAATTCACCCCTCCACTTT.

This chain joins TRBV7-9 and TRBJ1-1; 7 bases match TRBD1. CDR3 length equals 15 residues. The J segment lost 0 bases and the V segment lost 3 bases, leaving 4 bases of the junction unmatched. Per the germline V gene, CDR1 is SEHNR and CDR2 is FQNEAQ (reference sequence). The CDR3 loop is CASSLTGQLNTEAFF. DNA for the CDR3: TGTGCCAGCAGCTTGACAGGGCAACTGAACACTGAAGCTTTCTTT.

J is TRBJ1-2 and V is TRBV27, with 9 bases identical to TRBD1. CDR3 length: 17 amino acids. Trimming cost V 5 bases and J 0 bases; bases outside gene matches: 10. Germline V gene sequence: CDR1 MNHEY, CDR2 SMNVEV (reference sequence). In nucleotides, the CDR3 is TGTGCCAGCAGTAACCGAATCGGACAGGGGCCTAACTATGGCTACACCTTC. This translates into CASSNRIGQGPNYGYTF.

The chain combines TRBV13 with TRBJ2-5; D is perhaps TRBD2 (5 bases). This CDR3 has 13 residues. The germline V and J ends were trimmed by 5 bases and 4 bases, with 11 bases remaining between them. The germline gives CDR1 PRHDT, CDR2 FYEKMQ (reference sequence). The CDR3 nucleotides are TGTGCCAGCAGCCCCGGGAATTCAGAGACCCAGTACTTC. It specifies CASSPGNSETQYF.

V is TRBV6-1 and J is TRBJ2-4; 14 nucleotides match TRBD2. The length of the CDR3 is 16 residues. V trimming: 3 bases; J trimming: 8 bases; junction bases outside the gene matches: 6. Per the germline V gene, CDR1 is MNHNS and CDR2 is SASEGT. The CDR3 is CASSETSGGAAYIQYF. The CDR3 DNA sequence: TGTGCCAGCAGTGAGACTAGCGGGGGGGCCGCATACATTCAGTACTTC.

The V call is TRBV5-8, the J call TRBJ2-7, with 10 bases aligning to TRBD1. Per germline, CDR1 SGHTS and CDR2 YDEGEE. The ends lost 5 bases at V and 2 bases at J; junction bases unmatched: 4. The CDR3 length is 14 residues. The CDR3 DNA is TGTGCCAGCAGTTCGGGACAGGGGACCTACGAGCAGTACTTC. This sequence encodes CASSSGQGTYEQYF.

V and J are TRBV18 and TRBJ1-6, with TRBD1 matching 8 bases. Unmatched junction bases numbered 7, after V lost 5 bases and J lost 7 bases. The CDR3 contains 15 residues. Germline values: CDR1 KGHSH, CDR2 LQKENI. CDR3 coding DNA: TGTGCCAGCTCATCCGGACAGGGCCAAAATTCACCCCTCCACTTT. Translating it yields CASSSGQGQNSPLHF.

The chain uses TRBV5-6 and TRBJ2-7; D possibly corresponds to TRBD1 (5 bases). V was shortened by 0 bases and J by 3 bases, with 7 bases between the two germline ends. Germline V gives CDR1 SGHDT, CDR2 YYEEEE. This CDR3 comprises 13 residues. CDR3 in amino acids: CASSLGQNYEQYF. The CDR3 nucleotides are TGTGCCAGCAGCTTGGGACAGAACTACGAGCAGTACTTC.

V and J are TRBV7-2 and TRBJ2-7, with 11 bases that match TRBD2. The CDR3 has 15 residues. The J segment lost 3 bases and the V segment lost 6 bases, leaving 7 bases of the junction unmatched. Germline assignment: CDR1 SGHTA and CDR2 FQGNSA. CDR3 in DNA: TGTGCCAGCAGTCAAACTAGCGGGGGTGACTACGAGCAGTACTTC. Translated, it gives CASSQTSGGDYEQYF.

About this clone: Relative to the germline gene, one junction end is altered; a read error may explain this. The chain couples TRBV5-6 to TRBJ2-7; D ambiguous. Germline CDR1 is SGHDT and CDR2 is YYEEEE. The CDR3 has 12 amino acids. CDR3 bases: TGTGCCAGCAGCTTGCCCAGTTACGAGCGGTACTTC. This codes for CASSLPSYERYF.

V is TRBV19 and J is TRBJ1-5; D gene ambiguous. The CDR3 extends over 15 amino acids. Trimming shortened V by 4 bases and J by 0 bases, and 10 bases separated the two germline ends. CDR1 LNHDA and CDR2 SQIVND come from the germline V gene (reference sequence). The CDR3, as DNA: TGTGCCAGTAGTACACTATCAGCTAGCAATCAGCCCCAGCATTTT. Its protein is CASSTLSASNQPQHF. The full variable domain, rest sourced from reference TRBV19 and TRBJ1-5, is DGGITQSPKYLFRKEGQNVTLSCEQNLNHDAMYWYRQDPGQGLRLIYYSQIVNDFQKGDIAEGYSVSREKKESFPLTVTSAQKNPTAFYLCASSTLSASNQPQHFGDGTRLSIL.

The chain joins TRBV6-1 to TRBJ1-5; no clear D. V was trimmed by 5 bases and J by 7 bases, leaving 18 bases between them. CDR1 and CDR2 from the germline V gene are MNHNS and SASEGT. This CDR3 comprises 15 residues. The CDR3 nucleotides are TGTGCCAGCAGTTCCACCGGCTTGCTCGGGCAGCCCCAGCATTTT. The encoded protein is CASSSTGLLGQPQHF.

V gene TRBV19 combines with J gene TRBJ1-3; a possible D gene is TRBD1 (6 bases). Germline V gene lookup returns CDR1 LNHDA and CDR2 SQIVND (reference sequence). Trimming pared 1 base from V and 3 bases from J, leaving 16 bases between. CDR3 length: 17 amino acids. The CDR3 reads CASSIVQGTNFGNTIYF. CDR3 DNA sequence: TGTGCCAGTAGTATAGTTCAGGGGACTAATTTTGGAAACACCATATATTTT.

The V call is TRBV10-2, the J call TRBJ1-3; the D gene is possibly TRBD1 (5 bases). The V end was cut by 0 bases, the J end by 3 bases, with 9 bases between. The germline V gene encodes CDR1 WSHSY and CDR2 SAAADI. CDR3 length: 15 amino acids. CDR3 nucleotide sequence: TGCGCCAGCAGTGAGTCGGGAGGGGATGGAAACACCATATATTTT. Translation: CASSESGGDGNTIYF.

The V gene is TRBV5-4, the J gene TRBJ2-7, with 14 bases matching TRBD2. V was pared by 3 bases and J by 3 bases, with 2 bases of the junction left unmatched. CDR1 and CDR2 (germline): SGHNT, YYREEE (reference sequence). The CDR3 is made up of 15 amino acids. The CDR3 DNA reads TGTGCCAGCAGCTCTGGGACTAGCGGGGGCTACGAGCAGTACTTC. This sequence encodes CASSSGTSGGYEQYF.

The chain has TRBV7-8 and TRBJ1-1; weak D call: TRBD1 (6 bases). This CDR3 spans 14 amino acids. CDR1 is SGHVS, CDR2 FQNEAQ, per germline. The ends were cut back, 4 bases at V and 2 bases at J, with 11 bases in the middle. CDR3 protein: CASSYTGRNTEAFF. In nucleotides, the CDR3 is TGTGCCAGCAGCTATACAGGGCGTAACACTGAAGCTTTCTTT.

This clone appeared a few times. The rearrangement joins TRBV2 to TRBJ1-4; the D is unclear. The V end was cut by 4 bases, the J end by 3 bases, with 12 bases between. Germline V gene lookup returns CDR1 SNHLY and CDR2 FYNNEI. The CDR3 is 15 amino acids. CDR3 residues: CASSVGTGSNEKLFF. The CDR3 bases are TGTGCCAGCAGTGTGGGCACCGGATCTAATGAAAAACTGTTTTTT.

This CDR3 reads CASSPQGGSDGYTF. The CDR3 DNA reads as TGTGCCAGCAGCCCCCAGGGGGGCAGCGATGGCTACACCTTC. The genes are TRBV7-2 and TRBJ1-2, with 7 bases identical to TRBD1. Germline trimming cut 5 bases from V and 6 bases from J; bases unmatched to any gene: 9. CDR3 size: 14 residues. Germline lookup yields CDR1 SGHTA and CDR2 FQGNSA.

J is TRBJ1-1 and V is TRBV19, with 12 bases that match TRBD1. CDR3 size: 15 residues. Germline assignment: CDR1 LNHDA and CDR2 SQIVND (reference sequence). The CDR3 DNA sequence: TGTGCTAGTGGGGGGGACAGGGGGCGGGGAGCTGAAGCTTTCTTT. The encoded protein is CASGGDRGRGAEAFF.